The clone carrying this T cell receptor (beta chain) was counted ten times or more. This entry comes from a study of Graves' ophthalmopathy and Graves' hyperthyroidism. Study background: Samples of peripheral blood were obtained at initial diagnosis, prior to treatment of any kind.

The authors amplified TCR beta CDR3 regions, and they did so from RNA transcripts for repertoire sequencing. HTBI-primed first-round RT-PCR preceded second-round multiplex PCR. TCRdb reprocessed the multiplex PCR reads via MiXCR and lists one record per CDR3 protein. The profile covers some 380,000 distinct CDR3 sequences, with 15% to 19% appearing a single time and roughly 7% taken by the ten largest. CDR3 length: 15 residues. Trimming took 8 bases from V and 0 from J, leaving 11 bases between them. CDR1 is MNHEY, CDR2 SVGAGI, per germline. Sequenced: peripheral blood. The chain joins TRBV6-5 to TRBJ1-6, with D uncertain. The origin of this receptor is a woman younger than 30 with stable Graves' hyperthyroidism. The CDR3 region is CASSVFSSYNSPLHF. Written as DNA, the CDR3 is TGTGCCAGCTCAGTTTTTAGCTCCTATAATTCACCCCTCCACTTT.